This TCR beta chain was captured in a study of T cell responses to AZD1222 COVID-19 vaccine. About the study: Pooled together were second doses at about 4 or about 12 weeks.

With respect to this clone: Its matching antigen is unknown.

Method: immunoSEQ multiplex PCR; TCRdb's copy keeps in-frame clones and lacks some. The repertoire holds some 150,000 clones, 85% to 95% seen once, with roughly 2% in the top ten. This CDR3 has 14 residues. CDR1 is MNHNY and CDR2 is SVGAGI in the germline V gene (reference sequence). Trimming stripped 6 bases from V and 5 bases from J, with 14 bases between. Study-wide points: Only after the peak T cell response were repertoires sampled. Per reports, nearly half of all spike-specific TCRs target regions that are unmutated in variants. Among AZD1222 vaccinees, only six were seropositive at baseline.

The rearrangement joins TRBV6-6 to TRBJ1-3; tentatively, D is TRBD1 (6 bases). The sequencing used peripheral blood, collected on day 0 of AZD1222 vaccination. This clonotype was obtained from an adult in good health. The CDR3 is CASSLQGSRNTIYF. For the CDR3, the DNA is TGTGCCAGCAGCCTACAGGGATCGAGAAACACCATATATTTT.